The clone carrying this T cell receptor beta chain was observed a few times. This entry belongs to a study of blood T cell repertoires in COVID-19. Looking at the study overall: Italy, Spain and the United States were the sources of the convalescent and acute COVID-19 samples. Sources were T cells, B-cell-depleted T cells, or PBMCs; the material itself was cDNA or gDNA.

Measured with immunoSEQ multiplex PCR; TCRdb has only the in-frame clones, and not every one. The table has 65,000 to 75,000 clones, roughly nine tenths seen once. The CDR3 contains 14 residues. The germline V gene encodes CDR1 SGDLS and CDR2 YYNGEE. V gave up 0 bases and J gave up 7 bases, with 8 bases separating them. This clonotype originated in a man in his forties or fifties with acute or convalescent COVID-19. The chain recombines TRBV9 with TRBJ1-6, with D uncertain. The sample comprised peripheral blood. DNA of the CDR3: TGTGCCAGCAGCGTAGAGGAGACCAATTCACCCCTCCACTTT. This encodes CASSVEETNSPLHF.